At least ten counts were recorded for the clone carrying this T cell receptor (beta chain). Time point denoted: newly diagnosed GD, antithyroid drugs for less than 3 months. PBMC RNA was the source of the TCR library. This record belongs to a study of regulatory T cells in long-lasting Graves disease. Arm-PCR of CDR3 regions and iRepertoire HTBI primers were the basis on which TCR beta libraries were built. In TCRdb, the multiplex PCR reads were re-called with MiXCR into one record per CDR3 protein. The repertoire holds 400,000 to 650,000 distinct CDR3 sequences, about 15% seen once, with about 25% in the top ten. Trimming removed 5 bases at V and 5 bases at J, with 9 bases between. This CDR3 is built from 12 residues. This sample also appeared in a second study, on T cells in Graves' hyperthyroidism and ophthalmopathy. This second study notes: Patients having uncontrolled infection, another autoimmune disease, pregnancy or lactation were not included.

The rearrangement uses TRBV12-3 or TRBV12-4 and TRBJ1-2; D remains unclear. The sample here was peripheral blood mononuclear cells (PBMCs), taken at new diagnosis, from a patient treated with antithyroid drugs. The sequence was collected from a woman in her forties or fifties with Graves disease. The CDR3 nucleotides are TGTGCCAGCAGTACAGTAGGTTATGGCTACACCTTC. This encodes CASSTVGYGYTF.